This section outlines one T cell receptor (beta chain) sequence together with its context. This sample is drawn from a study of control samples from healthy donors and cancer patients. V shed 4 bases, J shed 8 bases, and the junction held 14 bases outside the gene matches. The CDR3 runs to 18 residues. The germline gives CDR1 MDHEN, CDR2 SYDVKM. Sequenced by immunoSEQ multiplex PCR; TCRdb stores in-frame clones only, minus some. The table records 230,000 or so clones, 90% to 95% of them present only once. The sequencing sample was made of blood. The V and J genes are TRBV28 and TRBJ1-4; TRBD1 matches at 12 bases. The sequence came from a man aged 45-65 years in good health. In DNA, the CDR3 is TGTGCCAGCAGTTCTCCGCCGGGACAGGGGGCTAGTAGCGAAAAACTGTTTTTT. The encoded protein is CASSSPPGQGASSEKLFF.